This TCR beta chain was identified in a study of shared clonotypes between healthy human individuals (dated by TCRdb to 2018 to 2021). About the study as a whole: The cohort included three men and a couple of women between 18 and 49 years of age. For each donor, CD4 naive and CD4 memory were each given three plates, CD8 naive was given two plates, and CD8 memory was given one plate. To estimate repertoire size and how much clonotype sharing occurs between individuals, the study deeply sequenced the blood TCR repertoires of roughly 5 healthy adults. To increase sequencing depth and limit assay-specific biases, different laboratories used diverse techniques to prepare libraries and sequence TCR repertoires. Between about 0.8 and 9 billion PBMCs per donor were obtained by leukapheresis. Beyond this particular receptor, the publication reports: Rarefaction of sorted-subset datasets indicated incomplete sequencing despite the large sequencing depth. Naive subsets generally had larger estimated clonotype richness than memory subsets. Across a few donors, roughly 5.4% of naive CD4, approximately 3.6% of naive CD8, around 2.1% of memory CD4, and 0.4% of memory CD8 clonotypes were shared. Sampling was restricted to blood, and TCR repertoires in tissue are likely to differ from TCR repertoires in blood. Because the study included a small number of donors, the genetic and exposure-history diversity represented was limited. Pairwise subsampling indicated that sequencing depth was expected to affect the degree of clonotype sharing among donors. Clonotypes shared by all four sorted-subset donors showed higher generation probabilities than non-shared clonotypes.

As to this clone: Its specific antigen is unknown. No base qualities exist here, and no much larger clone lies one base off it. The sample carries other DNA sequences with the same CDR3.

The CDR3 spans 16 residues, from the cysteine through the phenylalanine. The read is trimmed to its CDR3 DNA, 48 bases read in frame from base 1. CDR1 and CDR2 are drawn from the germline V gene: LGHNA, YNFKEQ. Clipping removes 4 bases from V and 4 bases from J, with 5 as the unmatched junction base count. Using the deep immunoSEQ assay, multiplex PCR amplified TCR CDR3 regions from genomic DNA. Genomic DNA extracted from each cell subset was distributed evenly over all wells of several immunoSEQ 96-well plates, and each plate served as one replicate. For sorted subsets, 200 to 250 ng of genomic DNA, equivalent to some 33,000 T cell genomes, went into each replicate PCR. Purified libraries were measured with a Qubit 3.0 fluorometer, size-checked on a Bioanalyzer 2100, and measured again with the KAPA Library Quantification kit. A separate single-read 150-cycle Illumina NextSeq 550 flow cell was used to sequence each immunoSEQ 96-well plate. Concerning the study's data processing: Because only junctional sequences without quality scores were contained in the immunoSEQ output, filtering matching that applied to full-length reads could not be performed. Sequences were annotated with PyIR, a Python wrapper for IgBLAST v1.9, and V/J genes and CDR3 were assigned using IMGT germline references. Reads were filtered out if the reads had weak V/J assignments (E-value above 1e-6), no CDR3, stop codons, out-of-frame junctions, or ambiguous translated residues. A V3J clonotype was defined by an identical inferred V gene, J gene, and CDR3 amino acid sequence. The percentage overlap between two repertoires was calculated by dividing the number of shared unique clonotypes by the size of the smaller repertoire. Richness of each repertoire was evaluated using RTK rarefaction, the Chao1 estimator, and Recon v2.1 estimates of unobserved clonotypes. OLGA was used to compute generation probabilities for all TCRbeta clonotypes that the gDNA method yielded from four donors. In TCRdb, the immuneACCESS table is reduced to in-frame sequences with V and J assigned. These tables do not hold every clone; where another copy was compared, an unresolved V gene accounts for under half, and the others remain unexplained. D and trimming come from the DNA, and the V and J calls and clone size come from that table. The sample data list roughly 2,500,000 clones, and 90% to 95% of these were observed just once. The biggest ten clones account for roughly 0.39% of the sample.

The donors were healthy, HIV-negative adults who had no recently reported acute infections or vaccinations. All donors were Caucasian adults living in Nashville, Tennessee, USA. Magnetic negative selection was used to enrich CD4+ T cells, after which naive cells were positively selected on CD45RA and the negative fraction became the memory subset. Blood was collected by leukapheresis, and PBMCs were isolated by Ficoll-Histopaque density gradient centrifugation and then cryopreserved in liquid nitrogen vapor phase. Analytical flow cytometry was used to check the purity and quantity of every magnetically sorted T cell population. Each sorted fraction had its genomic DNA isolated and then quantified by UV absorbance on a Nanodrop 2000c.

The receptor was isolated from a man younger than 30 in good health. Some clones in this sample may be carry-over from other donors' samples. The rearranged segments are TRBV4-2 and TRBJ2-3, and TRBD2 matches 13 of the central bases. The sequencing input was naive CD4+ T cells from PBMCs. The cell subset or site label here, explained by the study, means: CD45RA+ positively selected. Read as DNA, the sequence is TGTGCCAGCAGCCCCCGGACTAGCGGGAGTGCAGATACGCAGTATTTT. Translated, it reads CASSPRTSGSADTQYF.